A selection of T cell receptor beta chains follows, all from one sample in a study of OX40 agonist ivuxolimab in advanced cancers. Clones were sequenced by immunoSEQ multiplex PCR, and TCRdb holds only the in-frame ones, with some missing. The table records 80,000 to 100,000 clones, roughly 87% of them present only once. This specimen consisted of CD4+ or CD8+ T cells sorted from blood, obtained in a trial of the OX40 agonist ivuxolimab. These receptors were obtained from an adult with an advanced solid tumor such as melanoma, head and neck, liver or kidney cancer. Both conserved end residues are part of each CDR3. The D gene is left open where the match is weak. For some rows the clone size is stated as once, few or many, or as a class when expanded; others skip it.

>TRBV5-1|NA|TRBJ2-5|once
CASSLSQIGETQYF
TGCGCCAGCAGCTTGTCACAGATTGGGGAGACCCAGTACTTC
>TRBV5-3|TRBD1|TRBJ1-1|NA
CARSLVGDRVTEAFF
TGTGCCAGAAGCTTGGTAGGGGACAGGGTCACTGAAGCTTTCTTT
>TRBV5-6|TRBD1|TRBJ1-4|NA
CASSYLQGGANNEKLFF
TGTGCCAGCAGCTATCTCCAGGGGGGCGCGAATAATGAAAAACTGTTTTTT
>TRBV5-5|NA|TRBJ1-2|NA
CASSLRGDYGYTF
TGTGCCAGCAGCTTACGAGGAGACTATGGCTACACCTTC
>TRBV6-5|NA|TRBJ2-2|NA
CASSQGTGNTGELFF
TGTGCCAGCAGTCAGGGTACTGGGAACACCGGGGAGCTGTTTTTT
>TRBV6-6|NA|TRBJ2-7|NA
CASSYNRMDEQYF
TGTGCCAGCAGTTACAACAGGATGGACGAGCAGTACTTC
>TRBV28|TRBD1|TRBJ1-4|NA
CASSLGGTGDEKLFF
TGTGCCAGCAGTTTAGGGGGGACAGGAGATGAAAAACTGTTTTTT
>TRBV7-2|NA|TRBJ1-5|NA
CASSLGPLDVTSNQPQHF
TGTGCCAGCAGCTTGGGCCCCCTAGACGTGACGAGCAATCAGCCCCAGCATTTT
>TRBV29-1|NA|TRBJ1-5|NA
CSVETGVGQPQHF
TGCAGCGTTGAGACGGGGGTTGGTCAGCCCCAGCATTTT
>TRBV5-6|NA|TRBJ1-3|NA
CASSSTGLGNTIYF
TGTGCCAGCAGCAGTACAGGGTTGGGAAACACCATATATTTT
>TRBV6-6|NA|TRBJ2-7|once
CASSYSQGYEQYF
TGTGCCAGCAGTTACTCCCAGGGGTACGAGCAGTACTTC
>TRBV2|TRBD1|TRBJ2-5|NA
CASSGTGEETQYF
TGTGCCAGCAGTGGGACAGGGGAAGAGACCCAGTACTTC
>TRBV7-2|NA|TRBJ2-7|NA
CASSPPGPSYEQYF
TGTGCCAGCAGCCCCCCCGGGCCCTCCTACGAGCAGTACTTC
>TRBV2|NA|TRBJ1-1|few
CASTRRWDTEAFF
TGTGCCAGCACCAGAAGGTGGGACACTGAAGCTTTCTTT
>TRBV19|NA|TRBJ1-1|once
CASTLGRLSNTEAFF
TGTGCCAGTACCCTTGGGCGTTTATCGAACACTGAAGCTTTCTTT
>TRBV4-1|TRBD2|TRBJ2-5|NA
CASSQELAGGAETQYF
TGCGCCAGCAGCCAAGAGCTAGCGGGGGGAGCCGAGACCCAGTACTTC
>TRBV18|NA|TRBJ1-6|NA
CASSPGDIENDSPLHF
TGTGCCAGCTCCCCGGGGGACATAGAGAACGATTCACCCCTCCACTTT
>TRBV5-1|NA|TRBJ2-1|NA
CASSLGTPGGNEQFF
TGCGCCAGCAGCTTGGGGACCCCAGGAGGCAATGAGCAGTTCTTC
>TRBV4-1|NA|TRBJ2-3|NA
CASSQVGYRVPDTQYF
TGCGCCAGCAGCCAAGTCGGATATAGAGTGCCGGATACGCAGTATTTT
>TRBV25-1|NA|TRBJ1-5|few
CASSDSGNQHF
TGTGCCAGCAGTGACTCCGGGAACCAGCATTTT
>TRBV2|NA|TRBJ2-3|NA
CASSDGTGQDTQYF
TGTGCCAGCAGTGACGGGACTGGACAAGATACGCAGTATTTT
>TRBV10-3|TRBD1|TRBJ2-5|NA
CAISRDRGPETQYF
TGTGCCATCAGCCGGGACAGGGGGCCGGAGACCCAGTACTTC
>TRBV18|TRBD2|TRBJ2-3|NA
CASSLEAGGPTDTQYF
TGTGCCAGCTCCTTGGAGGCGGGGGGGCCGACAGATACGCAGTATTTT
>TRBV13|NA|TRBJ2-7|once
CASSLSPLPGEQYF
TGTGCCAGCAGCTTATCTCCTTTACCCGGCGAGCAGTACTTC
>TRBV21-1|NA|TRBJ1-1|NA
CASSSIGQGSGGTEAFF
TGTGCCAGCAGTAGCATAGGACAGGGCTCAGGCGGCACTGAAGCTTTCTTT
>TRBV2|NA|TRBJ1-5|NA
CAGRAVTSNQPQHF
TGTGCCGGCAGGGCGGTGACTAGCAATCAGCCCCAGCATTTT
>TRBV5-1|NA|TRBJ2-7|NA
CASSLERAGAYEQYF
TGCGCCAGCAGCTTGGAGAGGGCAGGGGCTTACGAGCAGTACTTC
>TRBV4-3|TRBD2|TRBJ2-3|NA
CASSQDHGGGETDTQYF
TGCGCCAGCAGCCAAGACCACGGCGGGGGGGAAACAGATACGCAGTATTTT
>TRBV6-1|TRBD1|TRBJ2-7|NA
CASYRDRGDEQYF
TGTGCCAGCTACCGGGACAGGGGAGACGAGCAGTACTTC